Sequencing of this TCR beta chain was carried out in a study of Ad26.COV2.S vaccination and SARS-CoV-2 variants. Overall study context: Intramuscularly, Ad26.COV2.S was given either once or twice, 56 days apart.

Some clones are missing from TCRdb's copy, which holds only in-frame ones; the method was immunoSEQ multiplex PCR. The repertoire holds some 340,000 clones, with approximately 80% as singletons. The V end lost 2 bases, the J end lost 5 bases, and 2 bases lay between the germline ends. The CDR3 consists of 11 residues. Treatment of the sample: about 20 received Ad26.COV2.S at low or high dose, single or two shots; roughly 5 received placebo; per-sample allocation not given. Material that was analyzed had been drawn on day 63 after the first vaccine or placebo injection. The administered vaccine (an Ad26 vector) expressed Wuhan-strain SARS-CoV-2 spike. The study's findings and limits: Greater spike-specific TCR breadth was seen in vaccine recipients than in placebo recipients. Post-vaccination spike-specific CD8+ and CD4+ T cell responses reportedly had substantial breadth.

In its sample, this clone was seen a few times. Its antigen is not identified. The same CDR3 arises from other DNA sequences in this sample as well. Specimen: peripheral blood, collected in a trial of Ad26.COV2.S vaccine versus placebo. This sequence joins TRBV12-3 or TRBV12-4 and TRBJ2-3; no clear D. The TCR comes from a person aged 18 to 65 who received the Ad26.COV2.S COVID-19 vaccine or a placebo. The CDR3 sequence: CASSLRDTQYF. The CDR3 nucleotides are TGTGCCAGCAGTTTAAGAGATACGCAGTATTTT.